This TCR beta chain originates from a study of identical twins. Looked up from germline, CDR1 is KGHSH and CDR2 is LQKENI. V lost 8 bases, J lost 5 bases, and 14 bases stayed unmatched. The CDR3 covers 15 residues. Unique molecular identifiers were present on the cDNA, and a universal primer site came from template switching. TCRdb processed the 5' RACE reads anew with MiXCR; each CDR3 protein has one entry. The profile shows 210,000 or so distinct CDR3 sequences, less than 8% of them singletons. The sample was also linked to a second study, of yellow fever vaccine responses in identical twins.

The sequencing input was memory (CD45RO+) T cells sorted from blood. The V gene is TRBV18, the J gene TRBJ2-7; the match to TRBD2 covers 8 bases. The sequence was collected from a woman younger than 35 in good health. The CDR3 loop is CASAKSREATNEQYF. The CDR3 DNA follows: TGTGCCAGCGCCAAATCGCGGGAGGCGACCAACGAGCAGTACTTC.